This is a list of T cell receptor beta chains from one sample in a study of T cells in tuberculosis. Clones were read by immunoSEQ multiplex PCR, and TCRdb kept only the in-frame ones, dropping some. Among around 30,000 clones, 90% to 95% were seen once, and the ten largest hold more than 9.5%. The sample in question was PBMCs, obtained at tuberculosis diagnosis. These receptors came from an adult with tuberculosis. Both conserved end residues are part of each CDR3. A D gene is named only where the DNA matches it firmly. Only part of the rows carry a size: once, few, many, or a class if the clone is expanded.

v_gene	abundance	d_gene	j_gene	CDR3aa	CDR3nt
TRBV29-1	.	TRBD2	TRBJ2-3	CSVEASGDVDTQYF	TGCAGCGTTGAGGCTAGCGGGGATGTAGATACGCAGTATTTT
TRBV19	.	TRBD2	TRBJ2-1	CASSPFGGAMGNEQFF	TGTGCCAGTAGCCCCTTCGGGGGGGCAATGGGGAATGAGCAGTTCTTC
TRBV5-8	.	.	TRBJ1-1	CASSLVQGNTEAFF	TGTGCCAGCAGCTTGGTACAGGGGAACACTGAAGCTTTCTTT
TRBV19	.	TRBD1	TRBJ1-5	CASSWTGNQPQHF	TGTGCCAGTAGTTGGACAGGGAATCAGCCCCAGCATTTT
TRBV30	.	.	TRBJ1-1	CAWSITGNTEAFF	TGTGCCTGGTCTATCACAGGAAACACTGAAGCTTTCTTT
TRBV2	.	TRBD1	TRBJ2-7	CASGQDRGAAYEQYF	TGTGCCAGCGGCCAAGACAGGGGGGCGGCCTACGAGCAGTACTTC
TRBV9	.	TRBD2	TRBJ2-1	CASTGEGEQFF	TGTGCCAGCACTGGGGAGGGTGAGCAGTTCTTC
TRBV5-4	.	TRBD1	TRBJ2-7	CASSPPGTGVNNNRYEQYF	TGTGCCAGCAGCCCACCGGGGACAGGGGTAAACAACAACCGCTACGAGCAGTACTTC
TRBV10-3	.	TRBD2	TRBJ2-7	CAISAGLAGGDYEQYF	TGTGCCATCAGTGCGGGACTAGCGGGGGGCGACTACGAGCAGTACTTC
TRBV7-9	.	.	TRBJ1-2	CASSQTSGYTF	TGTGCCAGCAGCCAAACATCGGGCTACACCTTC
TRBV28	few	.	TRBJ1-4	CASSLPGATNEKLFF	TGTGCCAGCAGTTTGCCAGGTGCAACTAATGAAAAACTGTTTTTT
TRBV21-1	.	.	TRBJ2-5	CASSKTVTGLGETQYF	TGTGCCAGCAGCAAAACCGTGACAGGGTTAGGAGAGACCCAGTACTTC
TRBV18	.	.	TRBJ2-2	CASSPRSLGDGGELFF	TGTGCCAGCTCACCACGAAGCCTAGGTGATGGCGGGGAGCTGTTTTTT
TRBV5-8	.	.	TRBJ2-7	CASSFNRPYEQYF	TGTGCCAGCAGCTTTAACAGGCCCTACGAGCAGTACTTC
TRBV30	few	.	TRBJ1-5	CAWSVREFDQPQHF	TGTGCCTGGAGTGTACGGGAGTTCGATCAGCCCCAGCATTTT
TRBV9	once	.	TRBJ2-3	CASSVGGPRDTQYF	TGTGCCAGCAGCGTAGGGGGGCCCAGAGATACGCAGTATTTT
TRBV4-1	.	TRBD1	TRBJ2-5	CASSQGTGEGETQYF	TGCGCCAGCAGCCAAGGGACAGGGGAGGGAGAGACCCAGTACTTC
TRBV5-6	.	.	TRBJ1-5	CASSFGSSNQPQHF	TGTGCCAGCAGCTTTGGGAGTAGCAATCAGCCCCAGCATTTT
TRBV5-4	.	TRBD1	TRBJ2-3	CASWDRGKDTQYF	TGTGCCAGCTGGGACAGGGGGAAAGATACGCAGTATTTT
TRBV19	.	TRBD1	TRBJ2-2	CASGRGLDGGELFF	TGTGCCAGTGGAAGGGGGCTAGATGGCGGGGAGCTGTTTTTT
TRBV19	.	.	TRBJ1-5	CASSIGGTFNQPQHF	TGTGCCAGTAGTATTGGCGGGACTTTCAATCAGCCCCAGCATTTT
TRBV5-4	.	.	TRBJ2-1	CASSTIGGNEQFF	TGTGCCAGCAGCACTATAGGGGGCAATGAGCAGTTCTTC
TRBV19	.	TRBD1	TRBJ1-2	CASGDRALYGYTF	TGTGCCAGTGGGGACAGGGCATTGTATGGCTACACCTTC
TRBV15	.	TRBD2	TRBJ2-5	CATSRDLASGRQETQYF	TGTGCCACCAGCAGAGATTTGGCTAGCGGGAGACAAGAGACCCAGTACTTC
TRBV6-1	.	.	TRBJ2-1	CASRMRDSLYEQFF	TGTGCCAGCAGGATGAGGGATAGCCTCTATGAGCAGTTCTTC
TRBV5-1	.	TRBD2	TRBJ2-7	CASSSPDSGGYSYEQYF	TGCGCCAGCAGCTCCCCCGACAGCGGGGGTTACTCCTACGAGCAGTACTTC
TRBV7-3	.	TRBD2	TRBJ2-2	CASSLAGADTGELFF	TGTGCCAGCAGCCTAGCGGGAGCGGACACCGGGGAGCTGTTTTTT
TRBV19	once	.	TRBJ1-1	CASRGSSEAFF	TGTGCCTCCCGAGGGAGTTCTGAAGCTTTCTTT
TRBV2	.	TRBD2	TRBJ2-7	CASSRLAEAVKSYEQYF	TGTGCCAGCAGTCGGCTAGCGGAGGCCGTCAAGTCCTACGAGCAGTACTTC
TRBV5-1	.	.	TRBJ2-1	CASSLAGGPPNEQFF	TGCGCCAGCAGCTTGGCCGGGGGACCTCCCAATGAGCAGTTCTTC
TRBV27	.	.	TRBJ2-2	CASSLSAHTGELFF	TGTGCCAGCAGTTTATCGGCCCACACCGGGGAGCTGTTTTTT
TRBV28	.	TRBD2	TRBJ2-7	CASSLEGLTAYEQYF	TGTGCCAGCAGTTTAGAGGGACTAACCGCCTACGAGCAGTACTTC
TRBV5-1	.	TRBD1	TRBJ1-2	CASSLAGGVEYGYTF	TGCGCCAGCAGCTTGGCAGGGGGAGTAGAGTATGGCTACACCTTC
TRBV5-5	.	TRBD2	TRBJ2-3	CASSWEGIGTDTQYF	TGTGCCAGCAGCTGGGAGGGTATCGGGACAGATACGCAGTATTTT
TRBV11-2	.	.	TRBJ2-3	CASSLGASTDTQYF	TGTGCCAGCAGCTTAGGGGCAAGCACAGATACGCAGTATTTT
TRBV10-3	.	TRBD1	TRBJ2-5	CATTSGTEWFQETQYF	TGTGCCACGACGTCCGGGACAGAGTGGTTCCAAGAGACCCAGTACTTC
TRBV13	.	.	TRBJ2-3	CASSLGSPTDTQYF	TGTGCCAGCAGCTTAGGCAGTCCCACAGATACGCAGTATTTT
TRBV2	.	TRBD2	TRBJ2-3	CASRTRTSGGLGTDTQYF	TGTGCCAGCAGGACGAGGACTAGCGGGGGGCTCGGCACAGATACGCAGTATTTT
TRBV5-7	.	.	TRBJ2-7	CASSSGTWGYEQYF	TGTGCCAGCAGCTCCGGGACTTGGGGCTACGAGCAGTACTTC
TRBV4-2	.	.	TRBJ2-5	CASSQEESGETQYF	TGTGCCAGCAGCCAAGAGGAGAGTGGGGAGACCCAGTACTTC
TRBV25-1	.	TRBD1	TRBJ2-3	CASRDWAGQGNLDTQYF	TGTGCCAGCAGGGATTGGGCCGGACAGGGGAATTTGGATACGCAGTATTTT
TRBV30	.	.	TRBJ1-1	CALESLHNTEAFF	TGTGCCCTGGAGTCTTTACATAACACTGAAGCTTTCTTT
TRBV27	.	.	TRBJ1-1	CASGQMNTEAFF	TGTGCCAGCGGACAGATGAACACTGAAGCTTTCTTT
TRBV4-1	.	TRBD2	TRBJ2-1	CASSPTSGTSGRIMGEQFF	TGCGCCAGCAGCCCTACCTCCGGGACTAGCGGGAGAATTATGGGTGAGCAGTTCTTC
TRBV29-1	.	.	TRBJ1-5	CSVSESVGNQPQHF	TGCAGCGTTTCCGAATCGGTGGGCAATCAGCCCCAGCATTTT
TRBV6-5	.	TRBD2	TRBJ2-7	CASSYADPGLADEQYF	TGTGCCAGCAGTTACGCCGATCCGGGACTAGCAGACGAGCAGTACTTC
TRBV15	.	.	TRBJ1-6	CATSRGGDSPLHF	TGTGCCACCAGCAGGGGAGGGGATTCACCCCTCCACTTT
TRBV5-1	.	TRBD1	TRBJ1-5	CASSLTGGSNQPQHF	TGCGCCAGCAGCTTGACAGGGGGCAGCAATCAGCCCCAGCATTTT
TRBV5-5	once	TRBD2	TRBJ2-1	CASSWAPGLAGDEQFF	TGTGCCAGCAGCTGGGCCCCGGGACTAGCGGGAGATGAGCAGTTCTTC
TRBV7-6	.	TRBD2	TRBJ2-1	CASSLGGLAGAPEQFF	TGTGCCAGCAGCTTAGGGGGTCTAGCGGGGGCACCCGAGCAGTTCTTC
TRBV19	.	.	TRBJ1-1	CASSPGVSEAFF	TGTGCCAGTAGTCCAGGGGTTTCTGAAGCTTTCTTT